What follows is one TCR beta chain and its context. What it binds is unknown. This sample is part of a study of post-analysis software for immune sequencing data. Study-wide points: Compared with controls, patients showed significantly lower normalized Chao1 diversity. Controls showed lower frequencies than patients for a few TRBV segments, and TRBV5-6, TRBV5-1 and TRBV20-1 were among these.

cDNA libraries for TCR beta contained unique molecular identifiers. MiXCR, applied by TCRdb to the PCR reads, yields one record per CDR3 protein. The sample has about 400,000 distinct CDR3 sequences, roughly 38% seen once. Germline V gene lookup returns CDR1 DFQATT and CDR2 SNEGSKA (reference sequence). CDR3 length: 13 residues. The trim removed 5 bases at V and 5 bases at J, leaving 6 bases unmatched. The sequence was obtained from a girl between 10 and 17 years old with multiple sclerosis. The chain couples TRBV20-1 to TRBJ1-2, with TRBD1 identical over 9 bases. Sequenced sample: blood. Here the CDR3 reads CSAQTGGRYGYTF. The DNA of the CDR3 is TGCAGTGCTCAGACAGGGGGTCGGTATGGCTACACCTTC.